The 20 T cell receptor beta chains below all came from one sample that was sequenced in a study of T cell repertoires in cytomegalovirus infection. Their cognate antigens are unknown. TCRdb redid the calling of the reads with MiXCR, one entry per CDR3 protein. The sample lists fewer than 30,000 distinct CDR3 sequences; more than 20% were seen once. The specimen comprised CD8+ T cells from cultured PBMCs, sampled from culture after CMV antigen stimulation. These receptors originate from a human donor in good health (CMV status not recorded). Some clones in this sample may be carry-over from other donors' samples.

CDR3 DNA: TGTGCCAGCAGCTTAGCGACAGGGGGCATCGCTGAAGCTTTCTTT. It translates to CASSLATGGIAEAFF. The V call is TRBV7-6, the J call TRBJ1-1, with 10 bases fitting TRBD1. J lost 6 bases, V lost 0 bases, and 4 bases had no gene match. CDR3 length: 15 residues. Germline loops: CDR1 SGHVS, CDR2 FNYEAQ.

This clonotype was seen at least ten times. The chain couples TRBV7-2 to TRBJ2-5; maybe TRBD1 (6 bases). Germline V lookup: CDR1 SGHTA, CDR2 FQGNSA. The CDR3 contains 16 residues. The V gene lost 2 bases and the J gene lost 3 bases, with 16 bases spanning the gap. The CDR3 sequence is CASSLPPGHQKETQYF. CDR3 in DNA: TGTGCCAGCAGCTTACCGCCGGGACACCAGAAAGAGACCCAGTACTTC.

The chain carries TRBV6-5 and TRBJ2-1; D uncertain. The CDR3 contains 16 residues. Trimming shortened V by 0 bases and J by 5 bases, and 14 bases separated the two germline ends. Germline-derived CDR1 and CDR2 are MNHEY and SVGAGI. This CDR3 reads CASSYSAGRSHNEQFF. The CDR3, as DNA: TGTGCCAGCAGTTACTCCGCAGGAAGGAGTCACAATGAGCAGTTCTTC.

Ten or more counts support this clonotype. This chain connects TRBV29-1 to TRBJ1-5; tentatively, D is TRBD1 (6 bases). Trimming removed 8 bases at V and 3 bases at J, with 14 bases between. Germline V gene data show CDR1 as SQVTM and CDR2 as ANQGSEA. This CDR3 contains 13 residues. The CDR3 coding sequence is TGCAGCATTCGGGACAATCACAATCAGCCCCAGCATTTT. Residues: CSIRDNHNQPQHF. The whole variable domain, filled in from reference TRBV29-1 and TRBJ1-5, reads SAVISQKPSRDICQRGTSLTIQCQVDSQVTMMFWYRQQPGQSLTLIATANQGSEATYESGFVIDKFPISRPNLTFSTLTVSNMSPEDSSIYLCSIRDNHNQPQHFGDGTRLSIL.

This chain uses TRBV5-1 with TRBJ2-3; D gene ambiguous. Trimming shortened V by 2 bases and J by 6 bases, and 16 bases separated the two germline ends. Germline V gene data show CDR1 as SGHRS and CDR2 as YFSETQ. The CDR3 loop spans 15 amino acids. CDR3 region: CASSFLDGDIDTQYF. Written as DNA, the CDR3 is TGCGCCAGCAGCTTTCTCGACGGAGACATCGATACGCAGTATTTT.

This clonotype has a handful of counts. CDR3 sequence reads: CASSYLEAGGYNEQFF. In nucleotides, the CDR3 is TGTGCCAGCAGTTATCTAGAGGCGGGGGGTTACAATGAGCAGTTCTTC. V usage is TRBV6-2 or TRBV6-3 and J usage is TRBJ2-1, with 8 bases lining up with TRBD2. Per germline, CDR1 MNHEY and CDR2 SVGEGT. With 3 bases clipped from V and 4 bases from J, the junction kept 8 bases outside the gene matches. The CDR3 extends over 16 amino acids.

The chain recombines TRBV6-8 with TRBJ2-2, with D maybe TRBD1 (5 bases). V shed 6 bases and J shed 3 bases, with 5 bases lying between them. This CDR3 has 12 amino acids. Per the germline V gene, CDR1 is MNHGY and CDR2 is SAAAGT. CDR3 DNA sequence: TGTGCCAGCAGGACAGACACCGGGGAGCTGTTTTTT. Protein sequence: CASRTDTGELFF.

The rearrangement links TRBV5-1 to TRBJ2-3, with D maybe TRBD1 (6 bases). The germline V and J ends were trimmed by 5 bases and 3 bases, with 13 bases remaining between them. Germline V gives CDR1 SGHRS, CDR2 YFSETQ. CDR3 length equals 14 residues. The CDR3 coding sequence is TGCGCCAGCAGACTTTCAGGGGTTACAGATACGCAGTATTTT. This codes for CASRLSGVTDTQYF. The variable domain in full, completed from reference TRBV5-1 and TRBJ2-3, reads KAGVTQTPRYLIKTRGQQVTLSCSPISGHRSVSWYQQTPGQGLQFLFEYFSETQRNKGNFPGRFSGRQFSNSRSEMNVSTLELGDSALYLCASRLSGVTDTQYFGPGTRLTVL.

This clonotype was picked up a small number of times. The rearrangement uses TRBV5-6 and TRBJ1-1; 7 nucleotides agree with TRBD1. The CDR3 contains 16 residues. V was clipped by 3 bases and J by 4 bases; unmatched bases: 12. Germline CDR1 SGHDT, CDR2 YYEEEE. CDR3 sequence (DNA): TGTGCCAGCAGCTCAGGGGCCGGGACAGCGACCACTGAAGCTTTCTTT. Translated, it gives CASSSGAGTATTEAFF.

The chain couples TRBV6-6 to TRBJ2-5; 7 nucleotides match TRBD1. After removal of 3 bases from V and 4 bases from J, the junction contained 5 bases not matched to a gene. The CDR3 totals 14 residues. In germline, CDR1 is MNHNY, CDR2 SVGAGI (reference sequence). The CDR3 nucleotides are TGTGCCAGCAGTTATGTCAGGGGGAGAGAGACCCAGTACTTC. Protein sequence: CASSYVRGRETQYF.

This chain links TRBV20-1 with TRBJ1-2, with D possibly TRBD1 on 6 matching bases. This CDR3 has 14 amino acids. V shed 1 base and J shed 5 bases, with 14 bases lying between them. Germline CDR1 is DFQATT and CDR2 is SNEGSKA (reference sequence). The CDR3 loop is CSARGGAENYGYTF. CDR3 bases: TGCAGTGCTAGAGGGGGGGCAGAGAATTATGGCTACACCTTC.

This clonotype was seen repeatedly, ten times or more. The rearrangement uses TRBV7-2 and TRBJ1-1; D is undetermined. Trimming removed 1 base from V and 0 bases from J, with 9 bases in between. The CDR3 runs 15 residues. Germline lookup yields CDR1 SGHTA and CDR2 FQGNSA. The CDR3 region is CASSLEAQMNTEAFF. CDR3 DNA sequence: TGTGCCAGCAGCTTAGAGGCTCAGATGAACACTGAAGCTTTCTTT.

The CDR3 DNA follows: TGTGCCAGCAGCTTAAAGCCGCCGCCGCAGGGGGCGTCTGGGGCCAACGTCCTGACTTTC. This gives the protein CASSLKPPPQGASGANVLTF. J is TRBJ2-6 and V is TRBV5-4, with TRBD1 matching over 8 bases. Germline V gene lookup returns CDR1 SGHNT and CDR2 YYREEE (reference sequence). After removal of 2 bases from V and 1 base from J, the junction contained 14 bases not matched to a gene. The CDR3 contains 20 residues.

This clonotype has at least ten counts. The V call is TRBV7-9, the J call TRBJ1-4; D remains unclear. The V end lost 5 bases, the J end lost 0 bases, and 7 bases lay between the germline ends. Per germline, CDR1 SEHNR and CDR2 FQNEAQ (reference sequence). The CDR3 has 14 residues. The CDR3 sequence: CASSPPTTNEKLFF. CDR3 coding DNA: TGTGCCAGCAGCCCACCCACAACTAATGAAAAACTGTTTTTT.

This clonotype showed up just a few times. V and J are TRBV7-9 and TRBJ2-5; tentatively, D is TRBD2 (7 bases). V was pared by 4 bases and J by 5 bases, with 17 bases between. CDR3 size: 15 residues. Germline assignment: CDR1 SEHNR and CDR2 FQNEAQ (reference sequence). CDR3 DNA sequence: TGTGCCAGCAGCTCTTGGGCGGGGGCCGCGGAGACCCAGTACTTC. Its translation: CASSSWAGAAETQYF.

The V gene is TRBV7-9, the J gene TRBJ2-2; either TRBD1 or TRBD2 may supply D (5 bases each). The CDR3 has 18 amino acids. Germline V lookup: CDR1 SEHNR, CDR2 FQNEAQ (reference sequence). V was clipped by 4 bases and J by 1 base, with 19 bases between them. CDR3 DNA sequence: TGTGCCAGCAGCTCCCGACTCCCAGGGACCCGGAACACCGGGGAGCTGTTTTTT. Translating it yields CASSSRLPGTRNTGELFF.

This chain links TRBV29-1 with TRBJ2-1; D is perhaps TRBD1 (5 bases). The CDR3 is made up of 14 amino acids. Germline loops: CDR1 SQVTM, CDR2 ANQGSEA. V shed 5 bases and J shed 0 bases, with 11 bases lying between them. The CDR3 here is CSVRTGDSYNEQFF. In DNA form, the CDR3 reads TGCAGCGTTCGAACAGGTGACTCCTACAATGAGCAGTTCTTC.

This clonotype was counted many times. The genes are TRBV4-1 and TRBJ2-2; D uncertain. This CDR3 spans 12 amino acids. Germline loops: CDR1 MGHRA, CDR2 YSYEKL. The germline V and J ends were trimmed by 0 bases and 8 bases, with 4 bases remaining between them. The CDR3, as DNA: TGCGCCAGCAGCCAAGAGGCGGGGGAGCTGTTTTTT. It codes for CASSQEAGELFF.

This clonotype was observed a few times. The rearrangement uses TRBV6-5 and TRBJ1-3; no firm D call. V was trimmed by 5 bases and J by 0 bases, leaving 11 bases between them. This CDR3 comprises 15 residues. The germline gives CDR1 MNHEY, CDR2 SVGAGI. The CDR3 sequence: CASSTQLSSGNTIYF. The CDR3 DNA is TGTGCCAGCAGTACTCAATTGAGCTCTGGAAACACCATATATTTT.

This clonotype turned up a few times. This chain uses TRBV7-9 with TRBJ2-2, with 9 bases identical to TRBD1. The V and J ends lost 5 bases and 4 bases, in that order; junction bases with no gene match: 8. The CDR3 has 16 amino acids. The germline gives CDR1 SEHNR, CDR2 FQNEAQ (reference sequence). As DNA, the CDR3 is TGTGCCAGCAGCGCCACAGGGGGCTGGGGCACCGGGGAGCTGTTTTTT. Translated, it gives CASSATGGWGTGELFF.